The 16 T cell receptor beta chains listed next were all sequenced from one sample in a study of neoadjuvant anti-PD-1 for oral cavity cancer. Measured with immunoSEQ multiplex PCR; TCRdb has only the in-frame clones, and not every one. The sample records 30,000 or so clones, just under 80% being singletons. The sample's time point: after neoadjuvant nivolumab, at surgical resection. The specimen comprised PBMCs, sampled after nivolumab (anti-PD-1) treatment. These receptors originate from a person between 35 and 79 years old with oral cavity squamous cell carcinoma.

The V call is TRBV6-4, the J call TRBJ2-3; 8 bases match TRBD2. There are 16 residues in the CDR3. Per the germline V gene, CDR1 is MRHNA and CDR2 is SNTAGT. V was pared by 0 bases and J by 0 bases, with 2 bases of the junction left unmatched. CDR3 amino acids: CASSDSPGGSTDTQYF. In DNA form, the CDR3 reads TGTGCCAGCAGTGACTCGCCGGGGGGGAGCACAGATACGCAGTATTTT.

This chain links TRBV11-2 with TRBJ2-2; 7 bases map to TRBD1. The CDR3 covers 12 residues. Germline V gene lookup returns CDR1 SGHAT and CDR2 FQNNGV. Trimming cost V 5 bases and J 6 bases; bases outside gene matches: 0. The CDR3, as DNA: TGTGCCAGCAGCCAGGGGGCCGGGGAGCTGTTTTTT. As protein: CASSQGAGELFF. The complete variable domain, with remaining parts taken from reference TRBV11-2 and TRBJ2-2, reads EAGVAQSPRYKIIEKRQSVAFWCNPISGHATLYWYQQILGQGPKLLIQFQNNGVVDDSQLPKDRFSAERLKGVDSTLKIQPAKLEDSAVYLCASSQGAGELFFGEGSRLTVL.

The chain uses TRBV7-7 and TRBJ1-4, with D possibly being TRBD1 (5 bases). CDR1 is SSHAT and CDR2 is FNYEAQ in the germline V gene (reference sequence). V dropped 5 bases and J dropped 6 bases, with 16 bases sitting between them. CDR3 length: 15 residues. The CDR3 here is CASSRSGALDEKLFF. The CDR3 DNA follows: TGTGCCAGCAGCCGCTCCGGGGCGCTTGATGAAAAACTGTTTTTT.

The chain recombines TRBV28 with TRBJ1-4; 11 nucleotides match TRBD1. Germline loops: CDR1 MDHEN, CDR2 SYDVKM. Unmatched junction bases numbered 6, after V lost 4 bases and J lost 8 bases. The CDR3 consists of 15 residues. The CDR3 region has the DNA TGTGCCAGCAGTTCCGGGACAGGGGGAGTGGAAAAACTGTTTTTT. Amino acid sequence: CASSSGTGGVEKLFF.

The V and J genes are TRBV7-2 and TRBJ2-3, with no clear D. Germline CDR1 reads SGHTA; CDR2 reads FQGNSA. The CDR3 consists of 13 residues. V was shortened by 1 base and J by 2 bases, with 4 bases between the two germline ends. In DNA form, the CDR3 reads TGTGCCAGCAGCTTAGGGTTCACAGATACGCAGTATTTT. As protein: CASSLGFTDTQYF.

V and J are TRBV29-1 and TRBJ1-4; D is unclear. Looked up from germline, CDR1 is SQVTM and CDR2 is ANQGSEA. Trimming left V 6 bases short and J 6 bases short, with 17 bases between. The CDR3 spans 14 residues. This CDR3 is CSVKGPLGDEKLFF. The DNA for the CDR3 is TGCAGCGTCAAAGGACCCCTTGGGGATGAAAAACTGTTTTTT. The whole variable domain, filled in from reference TRBV29-1 and TRBJ1-4, reads SAVISQKPSRDICQRGTSLTIQCQVDSQVTMMFWYRQQPGQSLTLIATANQGSEATYESGFVIDKFPISRPNLTFSTLTVSNMSPEDSSIYLCSVKGPLGDEKLFFGSGTQLSVL.

This clone was detected a few times. The chain has TRBV27 and TRBJ2-7; 9 nucleotides align to TRBD1. Trimming took 6 bases from V and 7 from J; bases not matched to a gene: 10. This CDR3 region has 14 residues. Per germline, CDR1 MNHEY and CDR2 SMNVEV (reference sequence). CDR3 amino acids: CASSHSQGAGEQYF. Written as DNA, the CDR3 is TGTGCCAGCAGCCACTCACAGGGGGCGGGGGAGCAGTACTTC.

The rearrangement links TRBV7-2 to TRBJ1-2; the D gene is possibly TRBD1 (5 bases). V was clipped by 2 bases and J by 0 bases, with 10 bases between them. Germline V gene lookup returns CDR1 SGHTA and CDR2 FQGNSA. This CDR3 has 15 amino acids. CDR3 coding DNA: TGTGCCAGCAGCTTATCCAGGGCCCCTAACTATGGCTACACCTTC. Translated, it gives CASSLSRAPNYGYTF.

This clone was seen just once. The chain couples TRBV4-3 to TRBJ1-1; D remains ambiguous. The V end was cut by 4 bases, the J end by 5 bases, with 11 bases between. CDR1 and CDR2 from the germline V gene are LGHNA and YSLEER. The CDR3 contains 13 residues. For the CDR3, the DNA is TGCGCCAGCAGCCTTGGAGGAGGGACTGAAGCTTTCTTT. Protein: CASSLGGGTEAFF.

The chain carries TRBV27 and TRBJ2-2; TRBD2 agrees at 7 bases. Germline trimming cut 5 bases from V and 4 bases from J; bases unmatched to any gene: 10. This CDR3 region has 16 residues. Germline V gives CDR1 MNHEY, CDR2 SMNVEV (reference sequence). The CDR3 DNA sequence: TGTGCCAGCAGTCCCCTAGGGAGGGAAGTCACCGGGGAGCTGTTTTTT. It specifies CASSPLGREVTGELFF.

The genes are TRBV10-3 and TRBJ2-7, with 7 nucleotides matching TRBD1. The CDR3 spans 13 residues. Trimming cost V 5 bases and J 4 bases; bases outside gene matches: 5. The germline CDR1 and CDR2 sequences are ENHRY and SYGVKD. This CDR3 is CAISPQTGYEQYF. The CDR3 nucleotides read TGTGCCATCAGTCCCCAGACAGGGTACGAGCAGTACTTC.

In this sample, this clone turned up a few times. This chain uses TRBV7-9 with TRBJ2-5; 11 positions match TRBD1. Germline CDR1 SEHNR, CDR2 FQNEAQ (reference sequence). This CDR3 is built from 18 residues. The junction had 13 bases not matched to a gene; V was cut back by 4 bases and J by 3 bases. This chain's CDR3 is CASSSRTGGNRAEETQYF. DNA for the CDR3: TGTGCCAGCAGCTCCCGGACAGGGGGCAACAGGGCGGAAGAGACCCAGTACTTC. Full variable domain (remainder filled in from reference TRBV7-9 and TRBJ2-5): DTGVSQNPRHKITKRGQNVTFRCDPISEHNRLYWYRQTLGQGPEFLTYFQNEAQLEKSRLLSDRFSAERPKGSFSTLEIQRTEQGDSAMYLCASSSRTGGNRAEETQYFGPGTRLLVL.

The gene calls are TRBV4-1 and TRBJ2-7; TRBD2 might be the D (5 bases). The V end lost 0 bases, the J end lost 0 bases, and 12 bases lay between the germline ends. This CDR3 has 16 amino acids. The germline CDR1 and CDR2 sequences are MGHRA and YSYEKL. The CDR3 bases are TGCGCCAGCAGCCAAGAAGACCGGGGAGCCTCCTACGAGCAGTACTTC. Its protein product is CASSQEDRGASYEQYF.

This clone was counted a few times. V and J are TRBV19 and TRBJ1-5; possibly TRBD1 for D (6 bases). CDR3 length equals 15 residues. Looked up from germline, CDR1 is LNHDA and CDR2 is SQIVND (reference sequence). Trimming left V 5 bases short and J 5 bases short, with 16 bases between. DNA for the CDR3: TGTGCCAGTAGTCCCCTCGACAGGAGCGATCAGCCCCAGCATTTT. Encoded protein: CASSPLDRSDQPQHF. The full variable domain, completed using reference TRBV19 and TRBJ1-5, is DGGITQSPKYLFRKEGQNVTLSCEQNLNHDAMYWYRQDPGQGLRLIYYSQIVNDFQKGDIAEGYSVSREKKESFPLTVTSAQKNPTAFYLCASSPLDRSDQPQHFGDGTRLSIL.

The J gene is TRBJ2-3, the V gene TRBV7-2; D uncertain. V was pared by 4 bases and J by 6 bases, with 8 bases between. The CDR3 consists of 12 residues. CDR1 and CDR2 from the germline V gene are SGHTA and FQGNSA. The CDR3 reads CASSSTYDTQYF. CDR3 coding DNA: TGTGCCAGCAGCTCCACTTACGATACGCAGTATTTT.

The chain links TRBV10-1 to TRBJ2-3; possibly TRBD1 or TRBD2 for D (5 bases each). Germline CDR1 is WNHNN and CDR2 is SYGVQD (reference sequence). Trimming stripped 4 bases from V and 2 bases from J, with 13 bases between. The CDR3 is made up of 15 amino acids. CDR3 loop: CASSARGGTTDTQYF. CDR3 bases: TGCGCCAGCAGTGCCCGGGGCGGAACCACAGATACGCAGTATTTT.